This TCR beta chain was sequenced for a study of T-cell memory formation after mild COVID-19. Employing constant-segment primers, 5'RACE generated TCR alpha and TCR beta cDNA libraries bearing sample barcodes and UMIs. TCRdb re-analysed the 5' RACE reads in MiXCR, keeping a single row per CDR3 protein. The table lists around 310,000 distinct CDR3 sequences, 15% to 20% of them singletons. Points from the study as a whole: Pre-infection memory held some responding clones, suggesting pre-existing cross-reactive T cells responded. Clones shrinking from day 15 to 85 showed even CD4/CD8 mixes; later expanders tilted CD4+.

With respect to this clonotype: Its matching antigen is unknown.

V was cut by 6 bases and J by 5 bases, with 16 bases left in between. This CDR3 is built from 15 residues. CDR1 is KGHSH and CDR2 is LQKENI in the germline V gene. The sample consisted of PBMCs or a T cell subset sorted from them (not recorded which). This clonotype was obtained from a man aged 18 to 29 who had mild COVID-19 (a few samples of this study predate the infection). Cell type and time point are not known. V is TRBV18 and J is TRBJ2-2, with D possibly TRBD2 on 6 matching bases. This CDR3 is CASSPGRIGTGELFF. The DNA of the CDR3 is TGTGCCAGCTCGCCAGGGAGGATCGGAACCGGGGAGCTGTTTTTT.